A single T cell receptor (beta chain) is shown here with its context. Its specificity is unknown. This entry is derived from a study of blood T cells in healthy people across ages. Overall study findings and caveats: Among long-lived donors, naive CD4+ cells were more numerous and diversity higher than in aged donors. Per-million-T-cell TCR beta diversity fell roughly linearly with age.

The V gene's germline CDR1 is MNHEY and CDR2 SVGEGT. V dropped 5 bases and J dropped 5; count of bases not matched to a gene: 7. The CDR3 is made up of 14 amino acids. A J-beta primer mix and a sample-barcoded 5' primer were used in a second PCR of about 7 to 12 cycles. Per-sample output comprised a minimum of 3 million paired-end reads containing CDR3. MiXCR was run by TCRdb on the 5' RACE reads, yielding one entry per CDR3 protein. The repertoire holds some 670,000 distinct CDR3 sequences, 52% seen once, with roughly 12% in the top ten. Each donor's blood draw was 8.5 to 10 milliliters of peripheral blood.

The sample consisted of blood. The V call is TRBV6-2 or TRBV6-3, the J call TRBJ2-5; 8 bases line up with TRBD2. This receptor was obtained from a woman aged 80 or older in good health. In nucleotides, the CDR3 is TGTGCCAGCAGTAATCGACTAGCGCGGGAGACCCAGTACTTC. Its protein is CASSNRLARETQYF.